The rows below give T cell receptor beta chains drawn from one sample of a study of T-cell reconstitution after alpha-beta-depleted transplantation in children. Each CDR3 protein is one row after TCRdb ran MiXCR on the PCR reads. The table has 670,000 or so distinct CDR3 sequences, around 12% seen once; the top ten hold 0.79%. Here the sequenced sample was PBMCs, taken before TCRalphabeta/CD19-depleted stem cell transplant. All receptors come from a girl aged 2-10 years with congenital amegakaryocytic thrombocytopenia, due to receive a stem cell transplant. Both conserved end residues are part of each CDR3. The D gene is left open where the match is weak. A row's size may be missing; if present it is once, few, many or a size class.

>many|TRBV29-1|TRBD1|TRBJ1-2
CSVDFLQGSYGYTF
TGCAGCGTCGACTTTCTACAGGGGAGCTATGGCTACACCTTC
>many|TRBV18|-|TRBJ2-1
CASSPGAAWNEQFF
TGTGCCAGCTCACCGGGAGCCGCTTGGAATGAGCAGTTCTTC
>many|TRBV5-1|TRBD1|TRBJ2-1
CASSSLRDRGYNEQFF
TGCGCCAGCAGCAGCCTCCGGGACAGGGGCTACAATGAGCAGTTCTTC
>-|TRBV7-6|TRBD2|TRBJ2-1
CASSLAGTSEYNEQFF
TGTGCCAGCAGCTTAGCTGGGACTAGCGAGTACAATGAGCAGTTCTTC
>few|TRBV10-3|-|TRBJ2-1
CAISEPIARARLSSYNEQFF
TGTGCCATCAGTGAGCCAATCGCCAGGGCGAGATTAAGCTCCTACAATGAGCAGTTCTTC
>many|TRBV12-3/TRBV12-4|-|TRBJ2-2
CASSFNAAGELFF
TGTGCCAGCAGTTTTAATGCAGCCGGGGAGCTGTTTTTT
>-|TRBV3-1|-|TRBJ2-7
CASSQDVMYHEQYF
TGTGCCAGCAGCCAAGACGTGATGTACCACGAGCAGTACTTC
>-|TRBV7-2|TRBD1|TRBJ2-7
CASSLVGQISYEQYF
TGTGCCAGCAGCTTAGTGGGACAGATATCCTACGAGCAGTACTTC
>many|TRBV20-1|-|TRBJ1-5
CSAQRTSDQPQHF
TGCAGTGCACAGCGGACCTCCGATCAGCCCCAGCATTTT
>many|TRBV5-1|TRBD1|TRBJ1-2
CASSLGDRDYGYTF
TGCGCCAGCAGCTTGGGGGACAGGGATTATGGCTACACCTTC
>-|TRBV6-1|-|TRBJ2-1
CASSETADYYNEQFF
TGTGCCAGCAGTGAAACGGCCGACTATTACAATGAGCAGTTCTTC
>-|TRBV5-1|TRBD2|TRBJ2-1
CASSMDSGSFSYNEQFF
TGCGCCAGCAGCATGGACAGCGGGAGTTTCTCCTACAATGAGCAGTTCTTC
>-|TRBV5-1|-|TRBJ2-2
CASSLETRSTGELFF
TGCGCCAGCAGCTTGGAAACCAGATCCACCGGGGAGCTGTTTTTT
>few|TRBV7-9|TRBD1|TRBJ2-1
CASSLNIQGGRFF
TGTGCCAGCAGCTTGAATATACAGGGGGGTAGGTTCTTC
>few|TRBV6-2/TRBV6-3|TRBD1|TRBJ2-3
CASSYSPGQPFTDTQYF
TGTGCCAGCAGTTACTCGCCGGGACAGCCATTCACAGATACGCAGTATTTT
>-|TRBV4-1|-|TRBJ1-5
CASGGYSDQPQHF
TGCGCCAGCGGGGGGTACTCGGATCAGCCCCAGCATTTT
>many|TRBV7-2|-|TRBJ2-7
CASSLVSVVLIHEQYF
TGTGCCAGCAGCTTAGTTTCAGTCGTCTTGATCCACGAGCAGTACTTC
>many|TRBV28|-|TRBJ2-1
CASRDVQGGLHEQFF
TGTGCCAGCAGGGATGTACAGGGAGGGCTGCATGAGCAGTTCTTC
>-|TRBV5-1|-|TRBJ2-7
CASSADEGGYEQYF
TGCGCCAGCAGCGCCGACGAGGGGGGCTACGAGCAGTACTTC
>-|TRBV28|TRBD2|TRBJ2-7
CASSSGLAGGILHEQNF
TGTGCCAGCAGTTCGGGCCTAGCGGGAGGGATACTACACGAGCAGAACTTC
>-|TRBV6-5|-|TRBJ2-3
CASGIPDTQYF
TGTGCCAGCGGGATTCCAGATACGCAGTATTTT
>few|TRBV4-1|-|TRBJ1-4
CASKDNLVRTTNEKLFF
TGCGCCAGCAAGGACAACCTTGTGAGAACAACTAATGAAAAACTGTTTTTT
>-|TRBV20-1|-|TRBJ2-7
CSARSPGVYEQYF
TGCAGTGCTAGATCCCCCGGGGTCTACGAGCAGTACTTC
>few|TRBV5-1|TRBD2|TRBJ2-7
CASSPQLGLAETYEQYF
TGCGCCAGCAGCCCCCAGCTAGGACTAGCGGAAACCTACGAGCAGTACTTC
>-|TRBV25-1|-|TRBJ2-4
CASSERYAKNIQYF
TGTGCCAGCAGTGAAAGATATGCCAAAAACATTCAGTACTTC
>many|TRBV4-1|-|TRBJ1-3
CASSGPFSGNTIYF
TGCGCCAGCAGCGGCCCCTTCTCTGGAAACACCATATATTTT
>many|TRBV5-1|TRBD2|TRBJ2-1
CASSHRLAGVPYNEQFF
TGCGCCAGCAGCCACCGACTAGCGGGAGTCCCCTACAATGAGCAGTTCTTC
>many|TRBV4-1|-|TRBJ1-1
CASALGSNTEAFF
TGCGCCAGCGCCCTGGGGTCCAACACTGAAGCTTTCTTT
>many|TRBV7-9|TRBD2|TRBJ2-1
CASSFTSGVNEQFF
TGTGCCAGCAGCTTCACTAGCGGGGTCAATGAGCAGTTCTTC
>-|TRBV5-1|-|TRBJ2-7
CASSLLQASYEQYF
TGCGCCAGCAGCTTGCTCCAGGCTTCCTACGAGCAGTACTTC
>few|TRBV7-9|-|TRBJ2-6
CASRTGTSGANVLTF
TGTGCCAGCAGAACGGGGACCTCTGGGGCCAATGTCCTGACTTTC
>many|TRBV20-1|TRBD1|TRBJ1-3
CSALDRESSGNTIYF
TGCAGTGCCCTCGACAGGGAGAGCTCTGGAAACACCATATATTTT
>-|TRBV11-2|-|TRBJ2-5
CASSLSPGGQETQYF
TGTGCCAGCAGTCTTTCGCCTGGGGGCCAAGAGACCCAGTACTTC
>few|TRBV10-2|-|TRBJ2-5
CASRDSGKETQYF
TGCGCCAGCAGGGACTCGGGTAAAGAGACCCAGTACTTC
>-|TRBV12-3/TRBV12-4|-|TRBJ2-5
CASSPFLLQFQETQYF
TGTGCCAGCAGTCCATTCCTACTACAATTCCAAGAGACCCAGTACTTC
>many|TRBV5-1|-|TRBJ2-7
CASSLEGTREQYF
TGCGCCAGCAGCTTGGAGGGAACGCGCGAGCAGTACTTC
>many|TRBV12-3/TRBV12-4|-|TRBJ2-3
CASSLIRTQNTQYF
TGTGCCAGCAGTTTAATTAGGACTCAAAATACGCAGTATTTT
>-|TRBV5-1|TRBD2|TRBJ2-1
CASSLSPGGRVHDEQFF
TGCGCCAGCAGCTTGTCCCCCGGCGGGAGGGTCCACGATGAGCAGTTCTTC
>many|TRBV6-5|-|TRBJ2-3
CASSHDYNTQYF
TGTGCCAGCAGTCACGATTATAATACGCAGTATTTT
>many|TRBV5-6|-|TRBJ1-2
CASSPRQNYGYTF
TGTGCCAGCAGCCCCCGTCAGAACTATGGCTACACCTTC
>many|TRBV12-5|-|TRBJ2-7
CASGGEQYF
TGTGCTAGTGGGGGCGAGCAGTACTTC
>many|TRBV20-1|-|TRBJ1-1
CSARWGAENTEAFF
TGCAGTGCTAGATGGGGGGCTGAGAACACTGAAGCTTTCTTT
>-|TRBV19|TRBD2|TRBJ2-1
CASKGAGGINEQFF
TGTGCCAGTAAAGGAGCGGGAGGGATCAATGAGCAGTTCTTC
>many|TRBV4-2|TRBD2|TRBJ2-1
CASSQVAGDYNEQFF
TGTGCCAGCAGCCAAGTAGCGGGGGATTACAATGAGCAGTTCTTC
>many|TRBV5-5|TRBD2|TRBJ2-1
CASSSLAGVVDEQFF
TGTGCCAGCAGCTCACTAGCGGGAGTGGTCGATGAGCAGTTCTTC
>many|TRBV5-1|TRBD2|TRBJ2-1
CASSMGLAGNSYNEQFF
TGCGCCAGCAGCATGGGACTAGCGGGGAATTCCTACAATGAGCAGTTCTTC
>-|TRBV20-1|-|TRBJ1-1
CSAVDRGNTEAFF
TGCAGTGCCGTAGACAGAGGGAACACTGAAGCTTTCTTT
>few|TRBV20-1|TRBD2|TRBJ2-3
CSARGSASGDTDTQYF
TGCAGTGCCCGTGGATCGGCTAGCGGAGACACAGATACGCAGTATTTT
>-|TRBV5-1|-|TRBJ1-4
CASSLMGMVSEKLFF
TGCGCCAGCAGCTTGATGGGAATGGTTAGTGAAAAACTGTTTTTT
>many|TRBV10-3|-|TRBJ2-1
CAISETHNEQFF
TGTGCCATCAGTGAGACCCACAATGAGCAGTTCTTC
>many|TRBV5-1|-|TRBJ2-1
CASSLWGGDEQFF
TGCGCCAGCAGCCTTTGGGGTGGGGATGAGCAGTTCTTC
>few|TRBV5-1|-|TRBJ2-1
CASSLVAKKEQFF
TGCGCCAGCAGCTTGGTAGCGAAAAAAGAGCAGTTCTTC
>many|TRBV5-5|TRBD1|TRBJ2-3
CASIWGTATDTQYF
TGTGCCAGCATTTGGGGGACAGCCACAGATACGCAGTATTTT
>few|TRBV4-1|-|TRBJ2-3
CASSRLRNIEGTDTQYF
TGCGCCAGCAGCCGACTCCGGAATATTGAGGGCACAGATACGCAGTATTTT
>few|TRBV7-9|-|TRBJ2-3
CASSHLFKGGDTQYF
TGTGCCAGCAGCCACCTGTTCAAAGGTGGAGATACGCAGTATTTT
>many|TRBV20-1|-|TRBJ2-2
CSARDLLRENTGELFF
TGCAGTGCTAGAGATCTCCTCAGGGAGAACACCGGGGAGCTGTTTTTT
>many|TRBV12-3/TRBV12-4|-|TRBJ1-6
CASSITGLSLHF
TGTGCCAGCAGTATTACAGGGTTATCCCTCCACTTT
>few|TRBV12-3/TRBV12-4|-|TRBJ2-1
CASSFSLIGRPSDEQFF
TGTGCCAGCAGTTTTTCCCTAATAGGACGCCCGAGCGATGAGCAGTTCTTC
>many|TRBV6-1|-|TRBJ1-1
CASSGTPRTEAFF
TGTGCCAGCAGTGGGACACCGAGAACTGAAGCTTTCTTT